This T cell receptor beta chain is drawn from a study of blood T cell repertoires in COVID-19. On the study more broadly: Samples taken during acute and convalescent COVID-19 were collected in the United States, Italy and Spain.

Data came from immunoSEQ multiplex PCR; TCRdb stores just in-frame clones and leaves some out. Of over 150,000 clones in the sample, 75% to 85% were seen once. The receptor was isolated from a human donor in a cohort sampled during active COVID-19. The sequenced sample consisted of peripheral blood.

CDR3 in amino acids: CAWSVNSGGTPKYF. Written as DNA, the CDR3 is TGTGCCTGGAGTGTAAATAGTGGGGGGACCCCAAAGTACTTC. The J gene is TRBJ2-7, the V gene TRBV30; D may be TRBD2 (6 bases). From germline, CDR1 is GTSNPN and CDR2 SVGIG (reference sequence). V was pared by 0 bases and J by 11 bases, with 20 bases between. This CDR3 spans 14 amino acids.